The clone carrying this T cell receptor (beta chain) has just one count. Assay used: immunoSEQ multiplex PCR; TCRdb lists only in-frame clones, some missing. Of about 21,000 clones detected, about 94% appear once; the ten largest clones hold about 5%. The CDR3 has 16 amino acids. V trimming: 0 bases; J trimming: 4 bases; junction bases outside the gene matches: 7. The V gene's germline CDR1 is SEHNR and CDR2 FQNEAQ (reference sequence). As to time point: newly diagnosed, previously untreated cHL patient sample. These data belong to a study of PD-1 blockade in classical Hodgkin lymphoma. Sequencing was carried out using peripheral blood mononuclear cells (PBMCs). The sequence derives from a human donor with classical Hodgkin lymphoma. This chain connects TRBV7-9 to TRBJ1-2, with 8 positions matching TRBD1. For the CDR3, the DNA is TGTGCCAGCAGCTTAGCGATGTCAGGGGGCGGCTATGGCTACACCTTC. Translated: CASSLAMSGGGYGYTF.